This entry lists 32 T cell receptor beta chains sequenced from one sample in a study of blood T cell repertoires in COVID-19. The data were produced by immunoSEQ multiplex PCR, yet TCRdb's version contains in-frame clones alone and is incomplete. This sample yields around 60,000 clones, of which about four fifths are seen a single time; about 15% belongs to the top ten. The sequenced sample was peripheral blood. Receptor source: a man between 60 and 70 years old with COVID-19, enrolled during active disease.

CDR3 sequence reads: CASSIDPGVDMYNEQFF. The CDR3 region has the DNA TGTGCCAGTAGTATAGATCCAGGGGTGGATATGTACAATGAGCAGTTCTTC. The gene calls are TRBV19 and TRBJ2-1, with a weak D call TRBD1 (6 bases). V was pared by 0 bases and J by 4 bases, with 16 bases between. The CDR3 has 17 amino acids. Germline assignment: CDR1 LNHDA and CDR2 SQIVND (reference sequence).

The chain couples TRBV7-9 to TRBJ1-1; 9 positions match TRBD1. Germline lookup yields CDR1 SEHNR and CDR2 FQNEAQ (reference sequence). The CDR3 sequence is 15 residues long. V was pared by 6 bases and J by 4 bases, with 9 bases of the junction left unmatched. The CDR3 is CASRTGTGKGTEAFF. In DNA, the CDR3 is TGTGCCAGCAGAACCGGGACAGGGAAGGGCACTGAAGCTTTCTTT.

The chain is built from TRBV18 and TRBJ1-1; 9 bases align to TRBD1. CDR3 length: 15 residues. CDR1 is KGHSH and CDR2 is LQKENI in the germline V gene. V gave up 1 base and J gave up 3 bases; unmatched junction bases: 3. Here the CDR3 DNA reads TGTGCCAGCTCACCACGACAGGGGGACGACACTGAAGCTTTCTTT. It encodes CASSPRQGDDTEAFF.

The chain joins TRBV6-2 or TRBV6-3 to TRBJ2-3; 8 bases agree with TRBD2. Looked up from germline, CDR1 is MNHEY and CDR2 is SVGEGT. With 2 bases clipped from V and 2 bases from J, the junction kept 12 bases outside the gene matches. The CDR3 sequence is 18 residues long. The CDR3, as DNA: TGTGCCAGCAGTTACAGTTGGGGGCGGGAGGATATCACAGATACGCAGTATTTT. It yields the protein CASSYSWGREDITDTQYF.

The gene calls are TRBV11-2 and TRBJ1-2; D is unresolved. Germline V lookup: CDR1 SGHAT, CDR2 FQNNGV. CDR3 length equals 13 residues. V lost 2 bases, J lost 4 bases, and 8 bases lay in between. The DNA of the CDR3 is TGTGCCAGCAGCTTACACATTTTCTATGGCTACACCTTC. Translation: CASSLHIFYGYTF.

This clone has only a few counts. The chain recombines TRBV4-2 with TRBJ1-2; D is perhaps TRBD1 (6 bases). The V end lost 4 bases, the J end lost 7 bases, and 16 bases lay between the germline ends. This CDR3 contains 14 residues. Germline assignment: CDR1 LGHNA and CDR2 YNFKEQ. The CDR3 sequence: CASSPGGGLGGYTF. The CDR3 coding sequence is TGTGCCAGCAGCCCTGGGGGGGGCCTCGGTGGCTACACCTTC.

The CDR3 region has the DNA TGCGCCAGCAGCCCACAGGGTTCCGGCACAGATACGCAGTATTTT. Protein sequence: CASSPQGSGTDTQYF. This sequence joins TRBV5-1 and TRBJ2-3; D perhaps matches TRBD1 (6 bases). The CDR3 contains 15 residues. V gave up 4 bases and J gave up 1 base, with 13 bases separating them. Germline-derived CDR1 and CDR2 are SGHRS and YFSETQ.

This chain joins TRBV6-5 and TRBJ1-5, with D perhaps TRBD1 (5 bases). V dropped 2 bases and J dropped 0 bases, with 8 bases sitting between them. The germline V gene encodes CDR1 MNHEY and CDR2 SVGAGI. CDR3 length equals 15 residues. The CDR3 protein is CASSYRGGSNQPQHF. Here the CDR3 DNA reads TGTGCCAGCAGTTACAGGGGTGGTAGCAATCAGCCCCAGCATTTT.

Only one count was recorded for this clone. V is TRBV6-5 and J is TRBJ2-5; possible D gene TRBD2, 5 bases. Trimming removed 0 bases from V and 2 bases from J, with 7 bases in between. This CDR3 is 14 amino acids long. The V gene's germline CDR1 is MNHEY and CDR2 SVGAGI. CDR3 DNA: TGTGCCAGCAGTTACTCGAGGGCACAAGAGACCCAGTACTTC. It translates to CASSYSRAQETQYF.

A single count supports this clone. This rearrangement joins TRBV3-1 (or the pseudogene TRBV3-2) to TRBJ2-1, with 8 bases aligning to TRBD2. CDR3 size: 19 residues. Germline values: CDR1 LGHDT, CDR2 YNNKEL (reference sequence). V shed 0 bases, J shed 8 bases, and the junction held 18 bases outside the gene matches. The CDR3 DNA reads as TGTGCCAGCAGCCAAGATTTCCTCCTCGGGACTAGTAGGACCGATGAGCAGTTCTTC. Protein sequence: CASSQDFLLGTSRTDEQFF.

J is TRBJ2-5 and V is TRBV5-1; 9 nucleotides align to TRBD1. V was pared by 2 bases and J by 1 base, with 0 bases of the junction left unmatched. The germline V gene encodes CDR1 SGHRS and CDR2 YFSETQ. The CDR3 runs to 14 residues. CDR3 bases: TGCGCCAGCAGCTTACAGGGGGCCCAAGAGACCCAGTACTTC. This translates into CASSLQGAQETQYF.

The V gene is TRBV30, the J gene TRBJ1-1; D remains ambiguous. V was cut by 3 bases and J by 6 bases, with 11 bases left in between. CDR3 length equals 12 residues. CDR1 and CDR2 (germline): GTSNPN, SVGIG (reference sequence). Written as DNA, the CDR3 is TGTGCCTGGAGAGGCGGGAATGCTGAAGCTTTCTTT. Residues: CAWRGGNAEAFF.

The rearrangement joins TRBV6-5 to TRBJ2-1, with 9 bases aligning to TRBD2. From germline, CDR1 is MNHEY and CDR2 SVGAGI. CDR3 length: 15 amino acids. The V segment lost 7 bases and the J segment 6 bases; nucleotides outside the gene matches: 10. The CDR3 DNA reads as TGTGCCAGCATTCAGGGCGGGGGGGCTATCAATGAGCAGTTCTTC. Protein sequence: CASIQGGGAINEQFF.

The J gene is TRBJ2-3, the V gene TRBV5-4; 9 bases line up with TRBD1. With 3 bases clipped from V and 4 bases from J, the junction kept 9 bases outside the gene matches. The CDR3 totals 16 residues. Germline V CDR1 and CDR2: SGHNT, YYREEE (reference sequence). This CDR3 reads CASSSGVGQGSDTQYF. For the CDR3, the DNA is TGTGCCAGCAGCTCTGGAGTGGGACAGGGATCAGATACGCAGTATTTT.

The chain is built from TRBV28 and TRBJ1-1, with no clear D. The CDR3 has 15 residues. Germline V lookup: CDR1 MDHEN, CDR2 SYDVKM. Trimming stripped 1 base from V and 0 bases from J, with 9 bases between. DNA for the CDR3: TGTGCCAGCAGTTTATCTCTCCGGTTGAACACTGAAGCTTTCTTT. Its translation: CASSLSLRLNTEAFF.

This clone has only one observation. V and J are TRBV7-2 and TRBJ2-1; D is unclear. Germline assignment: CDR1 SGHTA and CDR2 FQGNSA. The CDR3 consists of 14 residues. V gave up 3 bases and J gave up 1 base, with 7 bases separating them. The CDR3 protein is CASSFLVSYNEQFF. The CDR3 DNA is TGTGCCAGCAGCTTTCTAGTTTCCTACAATGAGCAGTTCTTC.

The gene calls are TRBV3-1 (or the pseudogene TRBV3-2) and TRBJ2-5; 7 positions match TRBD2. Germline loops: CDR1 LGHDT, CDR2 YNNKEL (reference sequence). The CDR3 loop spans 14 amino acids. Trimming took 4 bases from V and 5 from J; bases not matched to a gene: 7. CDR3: CASSPGSSGETQYF. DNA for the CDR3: TGTGCCAGCAGCCCCGGCTCTAGCGGCGAGACCCAGTACTTC.

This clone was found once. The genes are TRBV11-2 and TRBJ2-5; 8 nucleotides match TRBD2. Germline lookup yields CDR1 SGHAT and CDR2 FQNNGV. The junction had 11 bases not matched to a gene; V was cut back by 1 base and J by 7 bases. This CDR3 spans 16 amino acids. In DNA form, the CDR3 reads TGTGCCAGCAGCTTAGCCTTGCGGGGGGCCGGGAGGACCCAGTACTTC. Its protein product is CASSLALRGAGRTQYF.

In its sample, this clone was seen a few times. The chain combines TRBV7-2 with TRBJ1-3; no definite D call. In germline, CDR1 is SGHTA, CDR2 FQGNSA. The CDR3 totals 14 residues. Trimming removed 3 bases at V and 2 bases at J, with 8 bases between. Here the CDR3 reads CASSFLAPGNTIYF. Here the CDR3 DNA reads TGTGCCAGCAGCTTCCTGGCCCCTGGAAACACCATATATTTT.

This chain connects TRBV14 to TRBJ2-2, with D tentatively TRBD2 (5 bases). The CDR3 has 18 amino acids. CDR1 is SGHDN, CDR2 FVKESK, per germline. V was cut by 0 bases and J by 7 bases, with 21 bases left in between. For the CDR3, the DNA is TGTGCCAGCAGCCAAGAGAGGAGACAAGCGGCGGAGAGCGGGGAGCTGTTTTTT. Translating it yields CASSQERRQAAESGELFF.

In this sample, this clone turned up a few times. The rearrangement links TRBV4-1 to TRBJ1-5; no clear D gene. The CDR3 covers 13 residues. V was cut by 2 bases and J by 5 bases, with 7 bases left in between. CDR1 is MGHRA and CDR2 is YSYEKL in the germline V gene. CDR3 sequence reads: CASSQPGHQPQHF. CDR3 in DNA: TGCGCCAGCAGCCAACCCGGTCATCAGCCCCAGCATTTT.

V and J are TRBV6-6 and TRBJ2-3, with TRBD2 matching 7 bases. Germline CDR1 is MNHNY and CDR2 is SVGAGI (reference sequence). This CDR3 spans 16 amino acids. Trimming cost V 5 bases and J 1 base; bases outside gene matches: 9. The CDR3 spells CASSLRLSGGTDTQYF. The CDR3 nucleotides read TGTGCCAGCAGTCTCCGCCTGAGCGGGGGCACAGATACGCAGTATTTT.

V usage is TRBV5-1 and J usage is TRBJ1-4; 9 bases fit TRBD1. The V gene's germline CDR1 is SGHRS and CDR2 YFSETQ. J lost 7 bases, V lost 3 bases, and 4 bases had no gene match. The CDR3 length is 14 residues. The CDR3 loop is CASSYGTGLEKLFF. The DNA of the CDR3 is TGCGCCAGCAGCTACGGGACAGGGCTTGAAAAACTGTTTTTT.

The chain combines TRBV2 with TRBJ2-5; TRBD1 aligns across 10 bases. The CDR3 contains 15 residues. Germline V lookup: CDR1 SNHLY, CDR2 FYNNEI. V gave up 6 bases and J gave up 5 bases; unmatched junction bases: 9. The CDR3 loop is CASRVRQGARETQYF. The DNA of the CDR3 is TGTGCCAGCAGGGTCAGACAGGGGGCTAGGGAGACCCAGTACTTC.

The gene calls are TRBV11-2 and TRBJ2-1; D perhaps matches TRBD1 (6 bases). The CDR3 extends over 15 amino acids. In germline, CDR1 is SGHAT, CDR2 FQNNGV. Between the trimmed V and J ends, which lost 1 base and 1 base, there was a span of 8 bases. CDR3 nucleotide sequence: TGTGCCAGCAGCTTAGCAGGGGAATCCTACAATGAGCAGTTCTTC. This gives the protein CASSLAGESYNEQFF. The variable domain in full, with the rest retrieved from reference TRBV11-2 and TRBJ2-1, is EAGVAQSPRYKIIEKRQSVAFWCNPISGHATLYWYQQILGQGPKLLIQFQNNGVVDDSQLPKDRFSAERLKGVDSTLKIQPAKLEDSAVYLCASSLAGESYNEQFFGPGTRLTVL.

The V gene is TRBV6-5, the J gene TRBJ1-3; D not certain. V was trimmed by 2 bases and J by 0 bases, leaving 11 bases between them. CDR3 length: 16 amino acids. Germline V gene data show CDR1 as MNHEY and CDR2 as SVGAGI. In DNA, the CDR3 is TGTGCCAGCAGTTACCCAGGCCGGAACTCTGGAAACACCATATATTTT. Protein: CASSYPGRNSGNTIYF.

The CDR3, as DNA: TGTGCCAGCAGGTCACGGGTCACTGAAGCTTTCTTT. It encodes CASRSRVTEAFF. This chain links TRBV6-5 with TRBJ1-1; D unclear. With 6 bases removed from V and 4 bases from J, the gap between germline ends came to 9 bases. CDR1 and CDR2 from the germline V gene are MNHEY and SVGAGI. The CDR3 length is 12 residues.

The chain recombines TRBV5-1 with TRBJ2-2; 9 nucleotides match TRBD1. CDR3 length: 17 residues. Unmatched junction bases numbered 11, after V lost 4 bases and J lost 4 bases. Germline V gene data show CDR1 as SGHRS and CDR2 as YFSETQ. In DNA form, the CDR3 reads TGCGCCAGCAGCGTCCAAACAGGGGGCGCCGGCACCGGGGAGCTGTTTTTT. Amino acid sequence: CASSVQTGGAGTGELFF.

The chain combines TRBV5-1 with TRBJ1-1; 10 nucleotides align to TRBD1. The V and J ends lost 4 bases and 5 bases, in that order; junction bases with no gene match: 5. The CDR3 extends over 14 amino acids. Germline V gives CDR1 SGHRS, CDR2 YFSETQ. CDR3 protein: CASSAGQGLTEAFF. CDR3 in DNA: TGCGCCAGCAGCGCGGGACAGGGGTTGACTGAAGCTTTCTTT.

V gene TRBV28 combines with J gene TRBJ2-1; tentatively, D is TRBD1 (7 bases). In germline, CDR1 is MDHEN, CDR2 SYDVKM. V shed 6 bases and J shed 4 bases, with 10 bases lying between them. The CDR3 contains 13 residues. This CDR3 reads CASRGGQYNEQFF. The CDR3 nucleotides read TGTGCCAGCAGGGGGGGACAGTACAATGAGCAGTTCTTC.

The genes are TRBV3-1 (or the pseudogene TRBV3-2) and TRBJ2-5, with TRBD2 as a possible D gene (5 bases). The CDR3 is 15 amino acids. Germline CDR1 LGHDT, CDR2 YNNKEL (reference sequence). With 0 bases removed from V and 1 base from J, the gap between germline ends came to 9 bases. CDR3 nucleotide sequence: TGTGCCAGCAGCCAAGAGGACTTCGCCCAAGAGACCCAGTACTTC. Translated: CASSQEDFAQETQYF.

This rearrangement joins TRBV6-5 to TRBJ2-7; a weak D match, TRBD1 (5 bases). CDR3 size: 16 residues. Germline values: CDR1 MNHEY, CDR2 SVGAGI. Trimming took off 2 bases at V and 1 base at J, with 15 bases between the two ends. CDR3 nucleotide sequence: TGTGCCAGCAGTTACACAAAAACCGGACATTCCTACGAGCAGTACTTC. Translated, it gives CASSYTKTGHSYEQYF.